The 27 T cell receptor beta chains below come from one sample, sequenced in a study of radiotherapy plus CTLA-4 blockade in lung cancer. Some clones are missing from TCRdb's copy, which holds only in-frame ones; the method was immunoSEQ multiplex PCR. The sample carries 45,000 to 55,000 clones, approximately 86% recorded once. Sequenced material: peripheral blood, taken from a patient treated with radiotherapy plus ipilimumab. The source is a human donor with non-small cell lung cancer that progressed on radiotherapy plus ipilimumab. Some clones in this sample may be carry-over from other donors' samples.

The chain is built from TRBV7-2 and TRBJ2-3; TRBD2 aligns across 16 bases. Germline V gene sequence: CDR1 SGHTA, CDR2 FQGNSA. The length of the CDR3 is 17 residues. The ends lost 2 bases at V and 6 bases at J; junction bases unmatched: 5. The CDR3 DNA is TGTGCCAGCAGCTTACAAGGGACTAGCGGGGGGGGTGATACGCAGTATTTT. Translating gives CASSLQGTSGGGDTQYF. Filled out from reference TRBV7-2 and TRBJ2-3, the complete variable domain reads GAGVSQSPSNKVTEKGKDVELRCDPISGHTALYWYRQSLGQGLEFLIYFQGNSAPDKSGLPSDRFSAERTGGSVSTLTIQRTQQEDSAVYLCASSLQGTSGGGDTQYFGPGTRLTVL.

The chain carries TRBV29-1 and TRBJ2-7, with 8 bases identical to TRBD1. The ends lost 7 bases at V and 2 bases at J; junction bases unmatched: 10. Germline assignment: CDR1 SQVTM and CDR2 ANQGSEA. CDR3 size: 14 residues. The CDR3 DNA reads TGCAGCGCCCGGGACAGGAAAAACCCCTACGAGCAGTACTTC. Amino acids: CSARDRKNPYEQYF.

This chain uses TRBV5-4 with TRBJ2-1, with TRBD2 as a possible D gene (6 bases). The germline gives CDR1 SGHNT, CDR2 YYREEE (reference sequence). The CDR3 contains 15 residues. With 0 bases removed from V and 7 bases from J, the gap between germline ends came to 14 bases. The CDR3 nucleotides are TGTGCCAGCAGCTTGGTTCTCGCTCGGGAGAATGAGCAGTTCTTC. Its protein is CASSLVLARENEQFF.

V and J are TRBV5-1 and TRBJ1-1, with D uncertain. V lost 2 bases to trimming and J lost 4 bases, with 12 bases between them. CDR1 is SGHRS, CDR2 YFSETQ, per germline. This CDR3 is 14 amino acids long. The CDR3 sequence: CASSLEGSSTEAFF. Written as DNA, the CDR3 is TGCGCCAGCAGCTTAGAAGGGAGTAGCACTGAAGCTTTCTTT.

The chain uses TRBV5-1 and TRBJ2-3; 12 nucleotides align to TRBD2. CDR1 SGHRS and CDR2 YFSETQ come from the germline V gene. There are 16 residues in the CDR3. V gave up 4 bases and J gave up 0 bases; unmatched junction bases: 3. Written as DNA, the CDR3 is TGCGCCAGCAGCCCCGGACTAGCGGGGAGCACAGATACGCAGTATTTT. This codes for CASSPGLAGSTDTQYF.

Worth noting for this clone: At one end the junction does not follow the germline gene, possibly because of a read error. The CDR3 region has the DNA TGTGCCAGCATCGACGGATACGGGGAGCTGCTTTTT. It yields the protein CASIDGYGELLF. The V gene is TRBV27, the J gene TRBJ2-2, with D perhaps matching TRBD2 (5 bases). The germline CDR1 and CDR2 sequences are MNHEY and SMNVEV (reference sequence). The CDR3 consists of 12 residues.

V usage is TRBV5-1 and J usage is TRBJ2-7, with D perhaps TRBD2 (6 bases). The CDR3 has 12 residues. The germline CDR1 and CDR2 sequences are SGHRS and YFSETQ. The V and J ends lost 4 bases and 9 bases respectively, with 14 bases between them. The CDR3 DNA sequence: TGCGCCAGCAGCCGGGGCGGGGCGGGGCAGTACTTC. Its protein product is CASSRGGAGQYF.

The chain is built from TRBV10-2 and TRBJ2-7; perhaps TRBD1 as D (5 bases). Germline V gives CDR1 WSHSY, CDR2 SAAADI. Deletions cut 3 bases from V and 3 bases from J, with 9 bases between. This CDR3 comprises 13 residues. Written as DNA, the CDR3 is TGCGCCAGCAGTGAACTCCAGGGCTACGAGCAGTACTTC. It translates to CASSELQGYEQYF.

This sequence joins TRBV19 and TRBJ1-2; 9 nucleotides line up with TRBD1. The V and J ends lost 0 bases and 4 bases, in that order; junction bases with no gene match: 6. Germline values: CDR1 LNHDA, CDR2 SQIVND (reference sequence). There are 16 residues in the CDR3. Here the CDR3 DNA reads TGTGCCAGTAGTATAGAGGGGGACAGGGTGACCTATGGCTACACCTTC. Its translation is CASSIEGDRVTYGYTF.

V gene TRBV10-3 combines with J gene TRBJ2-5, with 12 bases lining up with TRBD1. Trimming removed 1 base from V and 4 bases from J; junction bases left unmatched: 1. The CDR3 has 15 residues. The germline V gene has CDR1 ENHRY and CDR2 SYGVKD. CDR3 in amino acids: CAISELGQGAETQYF. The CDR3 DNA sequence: TGTGCCATCAGTGAGTTGGGACAGGGGGCAGAGACCCAGTACTTC.

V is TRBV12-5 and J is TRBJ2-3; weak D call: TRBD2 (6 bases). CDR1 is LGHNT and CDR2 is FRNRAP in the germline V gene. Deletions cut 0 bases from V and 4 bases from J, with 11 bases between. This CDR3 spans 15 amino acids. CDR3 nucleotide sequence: TGTGCTAGTGGTTTGGTAGGGGCGGGGTCAGATACGCAGTATTTT. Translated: CASGLVGAGSDTQYF.

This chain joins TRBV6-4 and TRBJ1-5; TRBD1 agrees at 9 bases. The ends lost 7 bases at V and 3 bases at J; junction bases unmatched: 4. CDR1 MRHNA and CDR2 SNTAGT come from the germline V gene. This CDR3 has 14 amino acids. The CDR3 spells CASKDRGTNQPQHF. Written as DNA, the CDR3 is TGTGCCAGCAAAGACAGGGGGACCAATCAGCCCCAGCATTTT.

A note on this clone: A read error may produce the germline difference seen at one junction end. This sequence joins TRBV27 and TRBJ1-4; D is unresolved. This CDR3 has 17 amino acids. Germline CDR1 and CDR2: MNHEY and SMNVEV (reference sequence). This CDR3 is CASSPRLLPTTNEKLFF. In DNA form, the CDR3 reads TGTGCCAGCAGTCCCCGCCTTTTACCCACAACCAATGAAAAACTGTTTTTT.

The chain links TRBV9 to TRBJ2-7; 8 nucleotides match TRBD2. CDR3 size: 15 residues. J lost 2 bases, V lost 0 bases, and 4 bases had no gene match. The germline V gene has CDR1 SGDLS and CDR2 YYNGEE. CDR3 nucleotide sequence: TGTGCCAGCAGCGTAGGATGGCGGGAGGCCTACGAGCAGTACTTC. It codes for CASSVGWREAYEQYF.

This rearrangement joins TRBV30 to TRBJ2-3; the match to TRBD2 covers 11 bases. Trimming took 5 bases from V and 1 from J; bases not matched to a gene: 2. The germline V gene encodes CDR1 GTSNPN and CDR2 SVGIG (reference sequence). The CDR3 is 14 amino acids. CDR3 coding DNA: TGTGCCTGGGCACTAGCGGGGGGCACAGATACGCAGTATTTT. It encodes CAWALAGGTDTQYF. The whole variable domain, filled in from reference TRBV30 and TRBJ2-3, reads SQTIHQWPATLVQPVGSPLSLECTVEGTSNPNLYWYRQAAGRGLQLLFYSVGIGQISSEVPQNLSASRPQDRQFILSSKKLLLSDSGFYLCAWALAGGTDTQYFGPGTRLTVL.

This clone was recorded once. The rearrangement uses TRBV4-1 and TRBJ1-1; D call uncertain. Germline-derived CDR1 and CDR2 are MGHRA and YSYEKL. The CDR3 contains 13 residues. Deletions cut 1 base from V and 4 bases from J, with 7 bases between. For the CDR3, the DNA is TGCGCCAGCAGCCAAGTTCGGGGCACTGAAGCTTTCTTT. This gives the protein CASSQVRGTEAFF.

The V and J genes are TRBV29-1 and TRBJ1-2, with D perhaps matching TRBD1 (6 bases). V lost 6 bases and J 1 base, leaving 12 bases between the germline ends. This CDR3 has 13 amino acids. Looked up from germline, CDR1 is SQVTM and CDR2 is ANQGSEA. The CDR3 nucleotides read TGCAGCGTGACAGGCCGTAATAACTATGGCTACACCTTC. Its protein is CSVTGRNNYGYTF.

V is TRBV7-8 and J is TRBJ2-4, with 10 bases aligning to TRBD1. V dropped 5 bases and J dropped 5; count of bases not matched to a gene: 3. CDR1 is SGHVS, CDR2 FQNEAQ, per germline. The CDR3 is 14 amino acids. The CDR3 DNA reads TGTGCCAGCAGCATGGACAGGGGGGAAAACATTCAGTACTTC. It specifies CASSMDRGENIQYF. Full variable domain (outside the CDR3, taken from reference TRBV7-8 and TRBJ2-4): GAGVSQSPRYKVAKRGQDVALRCDPISGHVSLFWYQQALGQGPEFLTYFQNEAQLDKSGLPSDRFFAERPEGSVSTLKIQRTQQEDSAVYLCASSMDRGENIQYFGAGTRLSVL.

As DNA, the CDR3 is TGTGCCAGTACCACAGGGAGGGGCACTGAAGCTTTCTTT. This codes for CASTTGRGTEAFF. The chain has TRBV19 and TRBJ1-1; D might be TRBD1 (6 bases). Per germline, CDR1 LNHDA and CDR2 SQIVND (reference sequence). The V and J ends lost 7 bases and 4 bases respectively, with 13 bases between them. The CDR3 is 13 residues long.

The CDR3 here is CASGLATSTDTQYF. CDR3 bases: TGTGCCAGCGGGCTAGCGACTAGCACAGATACGCAGTATTTT. The chain has TRBV27 and TRBJ2-3; D is possibly TRBD2 (6 bases). The CDR3 consists of 14 residues. V shed 8 bases and J shed 0 bases, with 12 bases lying between them. From germline, CDR1 is MNHEY and CDR2 SMNVEV (reference sequence).

The CDR3 here is CASSPLSGREQPQHF. The CDR3 region has the DNA TGTGCCAGCAGCCCCCTATCCGGTCGGGAGCAGCCCCAGCATTTT. The chain links TRBV7-2 to TRBJ1-5; D uncertain. Between the trimmed V and J ends, which lost 5 bases and 7 bases, there was a span of 18 bases. Germline CDR1 and CDR2: SGHTA and FQGNSA. The CDR3 has 15 amino acids.

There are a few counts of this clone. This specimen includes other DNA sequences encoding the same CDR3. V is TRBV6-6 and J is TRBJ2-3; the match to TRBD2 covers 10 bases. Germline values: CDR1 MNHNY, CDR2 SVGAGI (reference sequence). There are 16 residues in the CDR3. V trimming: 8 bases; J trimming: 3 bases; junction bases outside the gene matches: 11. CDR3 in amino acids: CASSSKRGGRTDTQYF. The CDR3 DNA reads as TGTGCCAGCTCCTCGAAGCGGGGGGGTAGGACAGATACGCAGTATTTT.

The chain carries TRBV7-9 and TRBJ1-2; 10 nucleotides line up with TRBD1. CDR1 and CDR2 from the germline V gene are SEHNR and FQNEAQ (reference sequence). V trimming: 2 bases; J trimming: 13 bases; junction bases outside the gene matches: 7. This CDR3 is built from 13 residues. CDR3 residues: CASSLSDRGAATF. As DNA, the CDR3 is TGTGCCAGCAGCTTATCGGACAGGGGGGCCGCCACCTTC. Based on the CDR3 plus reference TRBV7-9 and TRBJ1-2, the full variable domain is DTGVSQNPRHKITKRGQNVTFRCDPISEHNRLYWYRQTLGQGPEFLTYFQNEAQLEKSRLLSDRFSAERPKGSFSTLEIQRTEQGDSAMYLCASSLSDRGAATFGSGTRLTVV.

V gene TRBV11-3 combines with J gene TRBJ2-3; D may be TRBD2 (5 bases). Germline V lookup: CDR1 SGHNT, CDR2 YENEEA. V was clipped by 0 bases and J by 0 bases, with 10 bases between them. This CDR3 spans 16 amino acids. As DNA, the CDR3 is TGTGCCAGCAGCTTAGATGGGCGGGTCAGCACAGATACGCAGTATTTT. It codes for CASSLDGRVSTDTQYF.

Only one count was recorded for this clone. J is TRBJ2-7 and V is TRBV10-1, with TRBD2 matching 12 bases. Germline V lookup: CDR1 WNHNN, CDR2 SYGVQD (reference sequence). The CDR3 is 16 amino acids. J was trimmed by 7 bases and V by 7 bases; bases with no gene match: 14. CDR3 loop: CASIESLRLAGGEQYF. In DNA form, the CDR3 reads TGCGCCAGCATTGAATCGCTGCGTCTAGCGGGAGGGGAGCAGTACTTC.

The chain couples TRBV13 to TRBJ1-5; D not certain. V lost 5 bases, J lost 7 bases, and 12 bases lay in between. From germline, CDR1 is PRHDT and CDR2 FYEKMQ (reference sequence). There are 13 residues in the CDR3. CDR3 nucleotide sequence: TGTGCCAGCAGCCAGAATACCAGGCAGCCCCAGCATTTT. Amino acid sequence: CASSQNTRQPQHF.

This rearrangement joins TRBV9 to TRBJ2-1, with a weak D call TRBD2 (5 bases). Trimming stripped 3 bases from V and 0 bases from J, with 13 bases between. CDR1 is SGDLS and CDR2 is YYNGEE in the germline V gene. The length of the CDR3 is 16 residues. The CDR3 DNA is TGTGCCAGCAGCGGCCGAGCGGTCGGCTCCTACAATGAGCAGTTCTTC. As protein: CASSGRAVGSYNEQFF.